This T cell receptor (beta chain) was sequenced for a study of blood T cell repertoires in COVID-19 (dated by TCRdb to 2020 to 2021). Notes on the research overall: Collaborator samples came from the United States, Italy and Spain and covered acute and convalescent phases of COVID-19. The prospective study material was composed of cDNA or gDNA derived from T cells, B-cell-depleted T cells, or PBMCs. Subjects who had been exposed to COVID-19, were actively infected with it, or had recovered from it provided the deeply sampled blood TCRbeta repertoires that made up the dataset. The repertoires were released in a freely available public database intended as a resource for research on the immune response to SARS-CoV-2. Samples came from the ongoing ImmuneRACE study (first 160 participants) plus 1,254 subjects from 6 global collaborators. The sample metadata nearly always contained a de-identified subject ID, COVID-19 status, age in years and sex. Where HLA class I and class II types were available, the types were taken from metadata supplied by the sample provider, not from assay-based typing.

Paper-wide results and their limitations: The quantity of clinical and demographic metadata differed by source and by participant and was supplied without curation.

According to the germline V gene, CDR1 reads SNHLY and CDR2 reads FYNNEI. Trimming at the junction amounts to 6 bases on V and 1 base on J, and the germline ends lie 13 bases apart. Including the terminal cysteine and phenylalanine, the CDR3 comprises 15 residues. Just the 45-base CDR3 DNA is kept, in frame starting at base 1. TCRbeta CDR3 regions were amplified from genomic DNA using the immunoSEQ Assay, a bias-controlled multiplex PCR. In the original analysis: The number of nucleated cells in each sample was estimated from the amplification of reference gene primers within the assay. To quantify the absolute abundance of each unique TCRbeta CDR3 rearrangement, sequence reads were collapsed and filtered. For each sample, productive Simpson clonality was calculated as the square root of Simpson's diversity index over productive rearrangements. Sourced from immuneACCESS, this table was stored by TCRdb with only in-frame sequences that have V and J called. A share of the clones is absent; for the studies checked, an unresolved V gene accounts for under half, and the remainder has no known explanation. V and J calls and clone size come straight from that table; D and trimming were deduced from the DNA. This sample has 380,000 or so clones in its table, and approximately 80% of those were observed once. The ten largest clones add up to around 1% of the sample.

This clone occurred a few times. What antigen it recognizes has not been identified. No per-base quality is available; no much larger clone lies one base away. Collaborating institutions collected whole blood in K2EDTA tubes following their own protocols. For TCRbeta analysis, collaborators shipped samples in one of three forms: frozen whole blood, isolated PBMCs, or DNA extracted from either of those sample types. The chain is made from TRBV2 and TRBJ1-3; TRBD1 is possibly the D segment (6 matching bases). Material for sequencing was peripheral blood. The sequence was obtained from a human donor with acute or convalescent COVID-19. The donor label of this sample is uncertain. The DNA reads TGTGCCAGCAGCTCCATACAGGGATCTGGAAACACCATATATTTT. Its protein product is CASSSIQGSGNTIYF.